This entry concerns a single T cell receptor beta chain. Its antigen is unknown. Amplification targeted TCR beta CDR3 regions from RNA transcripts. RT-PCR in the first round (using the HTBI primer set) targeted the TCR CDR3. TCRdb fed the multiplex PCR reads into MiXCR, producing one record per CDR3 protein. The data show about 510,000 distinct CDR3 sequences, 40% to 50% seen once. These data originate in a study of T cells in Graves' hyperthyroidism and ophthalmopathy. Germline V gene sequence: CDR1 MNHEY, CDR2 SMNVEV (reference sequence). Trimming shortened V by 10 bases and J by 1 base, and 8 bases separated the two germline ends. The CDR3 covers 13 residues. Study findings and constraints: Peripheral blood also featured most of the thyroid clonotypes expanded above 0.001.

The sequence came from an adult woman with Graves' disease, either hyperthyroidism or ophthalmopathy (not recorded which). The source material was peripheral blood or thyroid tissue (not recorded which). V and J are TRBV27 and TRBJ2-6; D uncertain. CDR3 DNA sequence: TGTGCCATCAGCGCATCTGGGGCCAACGTCCTGACTTTC. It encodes CAISASGANVLTF.